A selection of T cell receptor beta chains follows, all from one sample in a study of blood T cell repertoires in COVID-19. Here immunoSEQ multiplex PCR was the method, and the copy in TCRdb shows in-frame clones only, minus some. The sample lists 30,000 to 35,000 clones, 85% occurring once. Material for sequencing was peripheral blood. The receptor source for this set is a human donor with acute or convalescent COVID-19. The donor label of this sample is uncertain. Each CDR3 is given with its conserved first and last residue. The order of the fields is D gene, clone size, J gene, V gene, CDR3 protein, CDR3 DNA. D genes are given only for firm matches. Only some rows state a clone size, as once, few, many or a class for expanded clones.

. . TRBJ2-7 TRBV7-2 CASSRSSAEQYF TGTGCCAGCAGCCGGTCCTCCGCCGAGCAGTACTTC
TRBD1 . TRBJ1-1 TRBV7-2 CASSFKDREAFF TGTGCCAGCAGCTTTAAGGACAGGGAAGCTTTCTTT
TRBD1 . TRBJ1-1 TRBV5-1 CASSPRTGREGTEAFF TGCGCCAGCAGCCCTCGGACAGGGCGGGAAGGGACTGAAGCTTTCTTT
. . TRBJ1-2 TRBV28 CASRGAAGGYGYTF TGTGCCAGCAGAGGGGCGGCAGGCGGCTATGGCTACACCTTC
. . TRBJ2-3 TRBV27 CASSPWTLGTDTQYF TGTGCCAGCAGCCCGTGGACATTAGGCACAGATACGCAGTATTTT
TRBD1 . TRBJ2-1 TRBV11-1 CASRPGQGYNEQFF TGTGCCAGCAGACCGGGACAGGGCTACAATGAGCAGTTCTTC
. . TRBJ2-7 TRBV19 CASSTTSRVPSYEQYF TGTGCCAGTAGCACCACTAGCAGGGTCCCCTCCTACGAGCAGTACTTC
. few TRBJ1-2 TRBV12-3/TRBV12-4 CASSFGGAVGYTF TGTGCCAGCAGTTTTGGGGGGGCGGTCGGCTACACCTTC
TRBD2 once TRBJ2-1 TRBV29-1 CSVELTGGTEQFF TGCAGCGTTGAACTTACGGGGGGGACAGAGCAGTTCTTC
TRBD2 . TRBJ2-2 TRBV19 CASKTSGIGTGELFF TGTGCCAGTAAGACTAGCGGGATTGGCACCGGGGAGCTGTTTTTT
. . TRBJ1-2 TRBV6-1 CASRNLIDGVYTF TGTGCCAGCAGGAATTTAATCGACGGAGTCTACACCTTC
TRBD2 . TRBJ2-2 TRBV5-5 CASSLGLAENTGELFF TGTGCCAGCAGCCTGGGACTAGCGGAAAACACCGGGGAGCTGTTTTTT
. . TRBJ2-6 TRBV7-8 CASSLYMTQNGANVLTF TGTGCCAGCAGCTTATATATGACACAGAATGGGGCCAACGTCCTGACTTTC
TRBD2 . TRBJ2-1 TRBV2 CASSDHPSSGAYNEQFF TGTGCCAGCAGTGACCATCCCTCTAGCGGAGCTTACAATGAGCAGTTCTTC
. . TRBJ1-2 TRBV6-5 CASRSGQPGYGYTF TGTGCCAGCAGATCAGGACAGCCGGGCTATGGCTACACCTTC
TRBD1 . TRBJ1-2 TRBV7-9 CASSAGTGYGYTF TGTGCCAGCAGCGCAGGGACAGGGTATGGCTACACCTTC
. . TRBJ2-7 TRBV3-1/TRBV3-2 CASSHGVRYEQYF TGTGCCAGCAGCCACGGGGTAAGGTACGAGCAGTACTTC
. . TRBJ2-2 TRBV4-3 CASSRGLTNTGELFF TGCGCCAGCAGCCGGGGACTGACCAACACCGGGGAGCTGTTTTTT
. . TRBJ1-1 TRBV6-5 CASSYEEVNTEAFF TGTGCCAGCAGTTACGAGGAGGTCAACACTGAAGCTTTCTTT
TRBD1 . TRBJ1-1 TRBV7-3 CASSATGPDTEAFF TGTGCCAGCAGCGCGACAGGGCCGGACACTGAAGCTTTCTTT
. . TRBJ1-1 TRBV18 CASSAGTNEAFF TGTGCCAGCTCCGCCGGGACAAATGAAGCTTTCTTT
TRBD2 . TRBJ2-7 TRBV6-5 CASKISGGGFYEQYF TGTGCCAGCAAAATCAGCGGGGGGGGTTTCTACGAGCAGTACTTC
. . TRBJ2-3 TRBV30 CAFTNNGGTDTQYF TGTGCCTTTACTAACAACGGGGGAACAGATACGCAGTATTTT